These 27 T cell receptor beta chains were sequenced from one sample in a study of blood T cell repertoires in COVID-19. Sequencing used immunoSEQ multiplex PCR; TCRdb keeps in-frame clones, though not all of them. The profile shows tens of thousands of clones, roughly nine tenths of them singletons. The sequencing input was peripheral blood. Receptor source: a man aged 55 to 70 with active COVID-19.

The chain uses TRBV5-1 and TRBJ2-5, with TRBD1 identical over 8 bases. This CDR3 comprises 15 residues. Germline V gene sequence: CDR1 SGHRS, CDR2 YFSETQ. After removal of 0 bases from V and 5 bases from J, the junction contained 6 bases not matched to a gene. CDR3 DNA: TGCGCCAGCAGCTTGGGGCAGGGGGCCACGGAGACCCAGTACTTC. It translates to CASSLGQGATETQYF.

This clone was observed a handful of times. The chain couples TRBV19 to TRBJ2-5; 15 positions match TRBD2. Germline V lookup: CDR1 LNHDA, CDR2 SQIVND (reference sequence). V lost 5 bases, J lost 5 bases, and 9 bases stayed unmatched. The CDR3 runs 17 residues. Here the CDR3 reads CASSLRTSGRARETQYF. The CDR3 DNA is TGTGCCAGTAGTCTCCGGACTAGCGGGAGGGCGCGGGAGACCCAGTACTTC.

This chain uses TRBV4-1 with TRBJ2-1; D is perhaps TRBD2 (6 bases). V dropped 0 bases and J dropped 6 bases, with 18 bases sitting between them. The CDR3 spans 17 residues. Germline CDR1 and CDR2: MGHRA and YSYEKL. The chain's CDR3 is CASSQERTAGPGNEQFF. CDR3 nucleotides: TGCGCCAGCAGCCAAGAAAGAACGGCGGGACCCGGCAATGAGCAGTTCTTC.

The CDR3 DNA sequence: TGTGCCAGCAGTTCGGGGGGGACGGCAACTAATGAAAAACTGTTTTTT. Translating it yields CASSSGGTATNEKLFF. The J gene is TRBJ1-4, the V gene TRBV28; a possible D gene is TRBD1 (5 bases). Trimming removed 4 bases at V and 0 bases at J, with 12 bases between. The germline CDR1 and CDR2 sequences are MDHEN and SYDVKM. The CDR3 sequence is 16 residues long.

The chain joins TRBV6-2 or TRBV6-3 to TRBJ2-7; the D is unclear. This CDR3 region has 14 residues. Germline CDR1 is MNHEY and CDR2 is SVGEGT. V lost 5 bases to trimming and J lost 2 bases, with 13 bases between them. CDR3 bases: TGTGCCAGCAGTGCCTGGCTAGGCGCCTACGAGCAGTACTTC. This translates into CASSAWLGAYEQYF.

The chain joins TRBV7-2 to TRBJ2-7, with 7 bases that match TRBD2. With 4 bases clipped from V and 2 bases from J, the junction kept 14 bases outside the gene matches. The CDR3 spans 17 residues. Germline lookup yields CDR1 SGHTA and CDR2 FQGNSA. CDR3 amino acids: CASSSKIIAGAAYEQYF. CDR3 sequence (DNA): TGTGCCAGCAGCTCCAAGATCATAGCGGGTGCCGCCTACGAGCAGTACTTC. The full variable domain, its missing parts supplied by reference TRBV7-2 and TRBJ2-7, is GAGVSQSPSNKVTEKGKDVELRCDPISGHTALYWYRQSLGQGLEFLIYFQGNSAPDKSGLPSDRFSAERTGGSVSTLTIQRTQQEDSAVYLCASSSKIIAGAAYEQYFGPGTRLTVT.

The chain employs TRBV7-2 and TRBJ2-6; D unresolved. This CDR3 spans 15 amino acids. Germline V gene data show CDR1 as SGHTA and CDR2 as FQGNSA. The V gene lost 5 bases and the J gene lost 3 bases, with 11 bases spanning the gap. The CDR3 DNA follows: TGTGCCAGCAGCCCCGGTTCGGGTGGGGCCAACGTCCTGACTTTC. Protein product: CASSPGSGGANVLTF.

This chain uses TRBV12-5 with TRBJ2-1; 9 bases are a match to TRBD2. Germline V gene lookup returns CDR1 LGHNT and CDR2 FRNRAP. Losses at the gene ends were 6 bases for V and 4 bases for J; bases not matched to a gene: 10. The CDR3 consists of 16 residues. The CDR3 nucleotides read TGTGCTAGTGGCCTCCAGCGGGGGGCGGGGTACAATGAGCAGTTCTTC. Translated: CASGLQRGAGYNEQFF. The full variable domain, with the rest looked up from reference TRBV12-5 and TRBJ2-1, is DARVTQTPRHKVTEMGQEVTMRCQPILGHNTVFWYRQTMMQGLELLAYFRNRAPLDDSGMPKDRFSAEMPDATLATLKIQPSEPRDSAVYFCASGLQRGAGYNEQFFGPGTRLTVL.

The J gene is TRBJ1-5, the V gene TRBV19, with D perhaps matching TRBD1 (5 bases). The CDR3 has 15 residues. V shed 4 bases and J shed 1 base, with 11 bases lying between them. CDR1 LNHDA and CDR2 SQIVND come from the germline V gene (reference sequence). The CDR3 spells CASSTSGGSNQPQHF. The CDR3 DNA sequence: TGTGCCAGTAGTACCTCCGGGGGGAGCAATCAGCCCCAGCATTTT.

V is TRBV7-9 and J is TRBJ2-3; 10 nucleotides match TRBD2. The junction had 2 bases not matched to a gene; V was cut back by 4 bases and J by 1 base. This CDR3 spans 15 amino acids. Germline V lookup: CDR1 SEHNR, CDR2 FQNEAQ (reference sequence). CDR3 coding DNA: TGTGCCAGCAGCTACAGCGGGAGGGGCACAGATACGCAGTATTTT. As protein: CASSYSGRGTDTQYF.

Here the CDR3 reads CASSFGGLARDEQYF. In DNA form, the CDR3 reads TGTGCCAGCAGTTTTGGGGGACTAGCGAGAGACGAGCAGTACTTC. The genes are TRBV27 and TRBJ2-7, with TRBD2 matching over 10 bases. V trimming: 3 bases; J trimming: 5 bases; junction bases outside the gene matches: 7. This CDR3 is 15 amino acids long. Germline CDR1 reads MNHEY; CDR2 reads SMNVEV (reference sequence).

The chain joins TRBV5-4 to TRBJ1-1; D gene ambiguous. V shed 0 bases and J shed 1 base, with 10 bases lying between them. This CDR3 has 15 amino acids. CDR1 is SGHNT and CDR2 is YYREEE in the germline V gene (reference sequence). The CDR3 coding sequence is TGTGCCAGCAGCTTGGTGAATTTCGGGAACACTGAAGCTTTCTTT. The encoded protein is CASSLVNFGNTEAFF.

The V and J genes are TRBV30 and TRBJ2-1; a weak D match, TRBD2 (6 bases). This CDR3 spans 15 amino acids. The V and J ends lost 7 bases and 7 bases respectively, with 23 bases between them. The V gene's germline CDR1 is GTSNPN and CDR2 SVGIG (reference sequence). The CDR3 region is CASAGAGSPLNEQFF. The CDR3 DNA is TGTGCCTCCGCCGGGGCGGGATCGCCCCTGAATGAGCAGTTCTTC.

The J gene is TRBJ2-3, the V gene TRBV10-3; 7 bases are a match to TRBD2. The trim removed 6 bases at V and 3 bases at J, leaving 3 bases unmatched. The V gene's germline CDR1 is ENHRY and CDR2 SYGVKD. CDR3 size: 13 residues. The chain's CDR3 is CAIRTSMTDTQYF. In nucleotides, the CDR3 is TGTGCCATCAGGACTAGCATGACAGATACGCAGTATTTT.

The genes are TRBV9 and TRBJ1-4; 8 nucleotides agree with TRBD1. The CDR3 is made up of 15 amino acids. V lost 4 bases to trimming and J lost 4 bases; unmatched junction nucleotides: 6. Germline V gene lookup returns CDR1 SGDLS and CDR2 YYNGEE. CDR3 bases: TGTGCCAGCAGCAAAGGACAGGGAATTAATGAAAAACTGTTTTTT. This encodes CASSKGQGINEKLFF.

The chain uses TRBV4-3 and TRBJ2-7; D possibly corresponds to TRBD1 (6 bases). The CDR3 is 15 residues long. Germline values: CDR1 LGHNA, CDR2 YSLEER. V was pared by 4 bases and J by 1 base, with 14 bases between. CDR3 sequence: CASSRGTFASYEQYF. In nucleotides, the CDR3 is TGCGCCAGCAGCCGAGGGACATTTGCATCCTACGAGCAGTACTTC.

V and J are TRBV9 and TRBJ2-7, with D possibly matching TRBD2 (6 bases). Between the trimmed V and J ends, which lost 0 bases and 2 bases, there was a span of 12 bases. This CDR3 contains 15 residues. Germline CDR1 reads SGDLS; CDR2 reads YYNGEE. The CDR3 loop is CASSVGLGGAYEQYF. In DNA, the CDR3 is TGTGCCAGCAGCGTAGGGCTTGGCGGGGCCTACGAGCAGTACTTC.

V gene TRBV19 combines with J gene TRBJ2-6; possibly TRBD2 for D (6 bases). The CDR3 totals 18 residues. Germline CDR1 is LNHDA and CDR2 is SQIVND (reference sequence). Trimming took 4 bases from V and 0 from J, leaving 16 bases between them. CDR3 region: CASSRPGTLASGANVLTF. For the CDR3, the DNA is TGTGCCAGTAGTAGGCCGGGGACTCTGGCCTCTGGGGCCAACGTCCTGACTTTC.

A note on this clone: One end of the junction does not line up with germline, which may come from a read error. This chain links TRBV7-7 with TRBJ2-2; no firm D call. This CDR3 spans 12 amino acids. Germline V gives CDR1 SSHAT, CDR2 FNYEAQ (reference sequence). Here the CDR3 reads CASSSLTGELFF. The CDR3 DNA sequence: TGTGCTAGCAGCTCCTTAACCGGGGAGCTGTTTTTT.

This chain joins TRBV7-9 and TRBJ1-2; TRBD1 is a possible D gene (5 bases). The CDR3 runs 14 residues. Germline assignment: CDR1 SEHNR and CDR2 FQNEAQ (reference sequence). V lost 1 base and J lost 9, with 15 bases in between. In nucleotides, the CDR3 is TGTGCCAGCAGCTTAGGGACACGCGATTCGAGCTACACCTTC. Translating it yields CASSLGTRDSSYTF. Together with reference TRBV7-9 and TRBJ1-2, the CDR3 gives the full variable domain: DTGVSQNPRHKITKRGQNVTFRCDPISEHNRLYWYRQTLGQGPEFLTYFQNEAQLEKSRLLSDRFSAERPKGSFSTLEIQRTEQGDSAMYLCASSLGTRDSSYTFGSGTRLTVV.

V usage is TRBV5-1 and J usage is TRBJ2-7, with 8 nucleotides matching TRBD2. The germline V gene encodes CDR1 SGHRS and CDR2 YFSETQ. CDR3 length equals 14 residues. Unmatched junction bases numbered 5, after V lost 2 bases and J lost 4 bases. CDR3 bases: TGCGCCAGCAGCTTAAGCGCGGGAGGTTACGAGCAGTACTTC. Its protein product is CASSLSAGGYEQYF.

This CDR3 reads CASITDTGGIYNEQFF. The CDR3 bases are TGTGCCAGCATCACGGACACAGGGGGCATATACAATGAGCAGTTCTTC. The chain uses TRBV2 and TRBJ2-1, with 9 bases lining up with TRBD1. Trimming took 7 bases from V and 4 from J; bases not matched to a gene: 11. Germline V gene lookup returns CDR1 SNHLY and CDR2 FYNNEI. This CDR3 spans 16 amino acids.

This clone was detected a few times. The rearrangement links TRBV3-1 (or the pseudogene TRBV3-2) to TRBJ1-5; D gene unclear. The CDR3 contains 16 residues. The V end was cut by 5 bases, the J end by 0 bases, with 14 bases between. Germline V gene lookup returns CDR1 LGHDT and CDR2 YNNKEL (reference sequence). The CDR3 coding sequence is TGTGCCAGCAGCGCTGGAGCCGCATATAGCAATCAGCCCCAGCATTTT. Residues: CASSAGAAYSNQPQHF.

J is TRBJ2-5 and V is TRBV12-3 or TRBV12-4; 9 positions match TRBD2. V dropped 6 bases and J dropped 4; count of bases not matched to a gene: 3. The CDR3 covers 13 residues. The CDR3 bases are TGTGCCAGCAGGCAGACTAGCGGAGAGACCCAGTACTTC. Amino acids: CASRQTSGETQYF.

In this sample, this clone turned up a few times. The junction shows a germline mismatch at one end, possibly a read error. J is TRBJ2-1 and V is TRBV7-7; no firm D call. This CDR3 is 13 amino acids long. Looked up from germline, CDR1 is SSHAT and CDR2 is FNYEAQ (reference sequence). CDR3 sequence reads: CASSLDFFGEQFF. The CDR3 nucleotides are TGTGCTAGCAGCTTAGATTTTTTCGGTGAGCAGTTCTTC.

By proportion, this clone is medium-sized. This chain links TRBV19 with TRBJ2-3; a possible D gene is TRBD1 (7 bases). This CDR3 spans 15 amino acids. The V gene's germline CDR1 is LNHDA and CDR2 SQIVND (reference sequence). V lost 2 bases and J lost 4, with 13 bases in between. The CDR3 DNA sequence: TGTGCCAGTAGTATACAGGGGGGTGGCGCAGATACGCAGTATTTT. Protein: CASSIQGGGADTQYF.

The chain couples TRBV2 to TRBJ2-2; 13 bases are shared with TRBD2. Trimming cost V 6 bases and J 4 bases; bases outside gene matches: 5. The germline V gene encodes CDR1 SNHLY and CDR2 FYNNEI. The CDR3 spans 16 residues. The CDR3 sequence is CASRRLAGGGTGELFF. The CDR3 DNA follows: TGTGCCAGCAGAAGACTAGCGGGAGGAGGCACCGGGGAGCTGTTTTTT.